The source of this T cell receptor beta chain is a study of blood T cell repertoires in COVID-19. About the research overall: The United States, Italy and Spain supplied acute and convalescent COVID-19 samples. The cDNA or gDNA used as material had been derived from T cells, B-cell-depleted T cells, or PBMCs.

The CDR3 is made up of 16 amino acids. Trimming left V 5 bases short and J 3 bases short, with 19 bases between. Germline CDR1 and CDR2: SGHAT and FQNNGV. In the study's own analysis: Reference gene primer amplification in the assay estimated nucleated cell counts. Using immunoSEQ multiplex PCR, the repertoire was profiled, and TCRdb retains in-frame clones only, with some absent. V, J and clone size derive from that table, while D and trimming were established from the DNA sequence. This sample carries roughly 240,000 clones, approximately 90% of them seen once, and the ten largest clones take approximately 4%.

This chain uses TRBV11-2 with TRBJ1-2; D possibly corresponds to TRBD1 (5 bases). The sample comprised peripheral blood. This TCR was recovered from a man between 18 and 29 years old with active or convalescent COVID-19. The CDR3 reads CASSPRSRDRHYGYTF. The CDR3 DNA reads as TGTGCCAGCAGCCCCCGTTCCAGGGATCGGCACTATGGCTACACCTTC.